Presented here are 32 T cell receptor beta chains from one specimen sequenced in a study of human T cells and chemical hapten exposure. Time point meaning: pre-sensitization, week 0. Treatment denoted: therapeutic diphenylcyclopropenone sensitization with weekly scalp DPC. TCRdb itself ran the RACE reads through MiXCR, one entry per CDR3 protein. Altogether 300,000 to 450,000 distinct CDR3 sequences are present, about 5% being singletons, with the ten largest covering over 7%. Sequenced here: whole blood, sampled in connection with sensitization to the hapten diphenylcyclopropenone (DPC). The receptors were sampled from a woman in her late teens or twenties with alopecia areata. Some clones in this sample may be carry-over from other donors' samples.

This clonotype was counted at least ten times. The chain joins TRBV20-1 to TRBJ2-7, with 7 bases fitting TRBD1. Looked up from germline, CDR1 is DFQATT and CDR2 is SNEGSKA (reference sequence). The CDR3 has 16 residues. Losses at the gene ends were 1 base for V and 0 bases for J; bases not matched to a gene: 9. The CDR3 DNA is TGCAGTGCTAGAGTTTCCCAGGGGGTTCCCTCCTACGAGCAGTACTTC. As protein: CSARVSQGVPSYEQYF.

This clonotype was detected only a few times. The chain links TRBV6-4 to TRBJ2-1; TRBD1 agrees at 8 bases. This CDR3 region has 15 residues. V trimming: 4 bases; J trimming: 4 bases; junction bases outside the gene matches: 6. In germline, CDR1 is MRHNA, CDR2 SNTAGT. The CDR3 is CASSARTGLYNEQFF. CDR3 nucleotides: TGTGCCAGCAGTGCCCGGACAGGGTTGTACAATGAGCAGTTCTTC.

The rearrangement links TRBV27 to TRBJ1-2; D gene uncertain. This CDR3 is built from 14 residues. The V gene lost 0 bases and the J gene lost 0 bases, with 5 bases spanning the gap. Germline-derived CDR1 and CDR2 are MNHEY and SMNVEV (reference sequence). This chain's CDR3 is CASSLSFANYGYTF. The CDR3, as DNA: TGTGCCAGCAGTTTATCTTTCGCTAACTATGGCTACACCTTC.

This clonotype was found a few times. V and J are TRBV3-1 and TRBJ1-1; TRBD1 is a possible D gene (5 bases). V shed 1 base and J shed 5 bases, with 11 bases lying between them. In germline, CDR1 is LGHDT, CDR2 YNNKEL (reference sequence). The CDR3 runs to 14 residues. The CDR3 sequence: CASSQGVGGTEAFF. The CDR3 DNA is TGTGCCAGCAGCCAAGGAGTGGGGGGGACTGAAGCTTTCTTT.

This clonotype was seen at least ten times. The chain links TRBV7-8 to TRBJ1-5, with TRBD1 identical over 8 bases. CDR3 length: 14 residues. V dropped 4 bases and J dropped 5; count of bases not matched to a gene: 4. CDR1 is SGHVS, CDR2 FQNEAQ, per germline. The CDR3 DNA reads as TGTGCCAGCAGCTGGACAGGGAGGGATCAGCCCCAGCATTTT. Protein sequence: CASSWTGRDQPQHF.

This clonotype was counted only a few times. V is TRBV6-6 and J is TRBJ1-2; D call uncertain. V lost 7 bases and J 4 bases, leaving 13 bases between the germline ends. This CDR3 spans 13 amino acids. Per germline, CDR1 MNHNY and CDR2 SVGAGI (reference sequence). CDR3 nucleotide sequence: TGTGCCAGCACAGTGGCAGATGCCTATGGCTACACCTTC. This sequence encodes CASTVADAYGYTF.

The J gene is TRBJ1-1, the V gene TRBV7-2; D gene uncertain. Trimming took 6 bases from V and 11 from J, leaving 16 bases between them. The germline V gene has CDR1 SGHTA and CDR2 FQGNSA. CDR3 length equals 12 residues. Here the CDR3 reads CASSFPRSRAFF. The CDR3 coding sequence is TGTGCCAGCAGTTTTCCCCGGTCGAGGGCTTTCTTT. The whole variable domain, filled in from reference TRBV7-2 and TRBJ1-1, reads GAGVSQSPSNKVTEKGKDVELRCDPISGHTALYWYRQSLGQGLEFLIYFQGNSAPDKSGLPSDRFSAERTGGSVSTLTIQRTQQEDSAVYLCASSFPRSRAFFGQGTRLTVV.

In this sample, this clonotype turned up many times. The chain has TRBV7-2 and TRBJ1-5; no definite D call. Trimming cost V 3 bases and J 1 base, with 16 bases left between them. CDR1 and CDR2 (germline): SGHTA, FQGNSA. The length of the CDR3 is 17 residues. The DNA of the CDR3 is TGTGCCAGCAGCTTCTCCGGGCTATCTCTCAGCAATCAGCCCCAGCATTTT. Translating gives CASSFSGLSLSNQPQHF.

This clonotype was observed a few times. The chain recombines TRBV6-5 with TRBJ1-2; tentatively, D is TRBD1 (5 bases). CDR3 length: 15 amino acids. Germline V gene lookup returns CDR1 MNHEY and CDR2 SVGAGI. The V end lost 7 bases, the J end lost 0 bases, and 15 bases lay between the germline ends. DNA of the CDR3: TGTGCCAGCAAGCAGGGTAGTACCGCTAACTATGGCTACACCTTC. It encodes CASKQGSTANYGYTF.

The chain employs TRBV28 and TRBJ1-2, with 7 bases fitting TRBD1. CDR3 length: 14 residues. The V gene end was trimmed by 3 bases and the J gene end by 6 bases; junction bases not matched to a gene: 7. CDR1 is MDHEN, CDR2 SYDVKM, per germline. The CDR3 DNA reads TGTGCCAGCAGTTTTCCCGGGACAGTCGATGGCTACACCTTC. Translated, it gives CASSFPGTVDGYTF.

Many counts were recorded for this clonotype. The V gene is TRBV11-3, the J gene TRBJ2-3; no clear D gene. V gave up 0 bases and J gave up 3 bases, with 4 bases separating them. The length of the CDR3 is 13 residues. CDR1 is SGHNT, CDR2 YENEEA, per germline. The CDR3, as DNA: TGTGCCAGCAGCTTAGATCAGACAGATACGCAGTATTTT. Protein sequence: CASSLDQTDTQYF.

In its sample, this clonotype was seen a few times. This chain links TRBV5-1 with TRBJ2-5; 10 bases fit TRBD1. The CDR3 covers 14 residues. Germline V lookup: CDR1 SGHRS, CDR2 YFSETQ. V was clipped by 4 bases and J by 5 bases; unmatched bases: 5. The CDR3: CASSDGQGEETQYF. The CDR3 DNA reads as TGCGCCAGCAGCGACGGACAGGGGGAGGAGACCCAGTACTTC. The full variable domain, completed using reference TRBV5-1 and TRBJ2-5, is KAGVTQTPRYLIKTRGQQVTLSCSPISGHRSVSWYQQTPGQGLQFLFEYFSETQRNKGNFPGRFSGRQFSNSRSEMNVSTLELGDSALYLCASSDGQGEETQYFGPGTRLLVL.

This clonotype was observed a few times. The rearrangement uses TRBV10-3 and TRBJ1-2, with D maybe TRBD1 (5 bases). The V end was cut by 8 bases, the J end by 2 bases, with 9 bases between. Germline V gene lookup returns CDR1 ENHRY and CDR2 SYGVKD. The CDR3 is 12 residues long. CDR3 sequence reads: CAIDAGNYGYTF. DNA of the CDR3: TGTGCCATCGACGCAGGGAACTATGGCTACACCTTC.

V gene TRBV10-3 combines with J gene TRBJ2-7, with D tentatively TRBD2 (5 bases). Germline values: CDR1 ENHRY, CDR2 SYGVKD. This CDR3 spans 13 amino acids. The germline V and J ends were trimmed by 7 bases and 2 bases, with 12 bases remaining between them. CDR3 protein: CAIKEGLTYEQYF. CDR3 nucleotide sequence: TGTGCCATCAAAGAGGGTTTAACCTACGAGCAGTACTTC.

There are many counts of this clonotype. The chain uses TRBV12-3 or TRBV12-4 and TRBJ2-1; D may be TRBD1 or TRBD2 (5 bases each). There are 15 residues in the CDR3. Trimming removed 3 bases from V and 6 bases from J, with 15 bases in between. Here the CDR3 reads CASSFGAPFSNEQFF. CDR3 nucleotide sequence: TGTGCCAGCAGTTTCGGGGCCCCCTTCAGCAATGAGCAGTTCTTC.

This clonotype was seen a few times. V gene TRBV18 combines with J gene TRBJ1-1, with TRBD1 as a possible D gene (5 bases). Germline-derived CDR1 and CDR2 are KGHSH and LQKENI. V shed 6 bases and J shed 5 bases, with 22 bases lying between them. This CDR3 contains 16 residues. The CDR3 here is CASSLREAGFTTEAFF. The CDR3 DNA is TGTGCCAGCTCTCTCCGGGAGGCAGGGTTCACAACTGAAGCTTTCTTT.

The CDR3 DNA sequence: TGTGCCAGCAGTTACTCTGAGCGGGGGGGCGACGAGCAGTACTTC. Encoded protein: CASSYSERGGDEQYF. This chain joins TRBV6-5 and TRBJ2-7, with 10 bases identical to TRBD2. The V and J ends lost 0 bases and 5 bases, in that order; junction bases with no gene match: 4. Germline CDR1 MNHEY, CDR2 SVGAGI. CDR3 length equals 15 residues.

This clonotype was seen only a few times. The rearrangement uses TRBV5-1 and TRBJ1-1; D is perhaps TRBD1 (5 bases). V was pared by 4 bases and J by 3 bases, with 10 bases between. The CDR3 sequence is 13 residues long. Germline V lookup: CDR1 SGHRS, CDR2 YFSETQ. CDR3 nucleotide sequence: TGCGCCAGCAGCGGGATGACAGACACTGAAGCTTTCTTT. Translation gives CASSGMTDTEAFF.

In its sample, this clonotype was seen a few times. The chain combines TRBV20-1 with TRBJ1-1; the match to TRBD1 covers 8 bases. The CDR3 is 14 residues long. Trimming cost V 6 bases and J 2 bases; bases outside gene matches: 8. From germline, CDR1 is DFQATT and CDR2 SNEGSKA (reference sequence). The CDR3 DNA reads TGCAGTGCCGGAGGTCAGGGGGCTAACACTGAAGCTTTCTTT. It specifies CSAGGQGANTEAFF.

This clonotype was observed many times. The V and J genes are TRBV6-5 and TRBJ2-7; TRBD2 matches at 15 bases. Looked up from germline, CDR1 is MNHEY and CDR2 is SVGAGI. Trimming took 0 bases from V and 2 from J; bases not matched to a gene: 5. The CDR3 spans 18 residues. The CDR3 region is CASSYSGTSGGPAYEQYF. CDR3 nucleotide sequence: TGTGCCAGCAGTTACTCCGGGACTAGCGGGGGGCCAGCCTACGAGCAGTACTTC.

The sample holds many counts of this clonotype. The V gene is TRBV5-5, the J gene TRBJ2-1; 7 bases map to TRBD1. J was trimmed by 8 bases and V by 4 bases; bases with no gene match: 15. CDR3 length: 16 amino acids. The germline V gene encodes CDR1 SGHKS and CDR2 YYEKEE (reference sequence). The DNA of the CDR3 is TGTGCCAGCAGCATAGACAGGGCTAAGCAGATCCATGAGCAGTTCTTC. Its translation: CASSIDRAKQIHEQFF.

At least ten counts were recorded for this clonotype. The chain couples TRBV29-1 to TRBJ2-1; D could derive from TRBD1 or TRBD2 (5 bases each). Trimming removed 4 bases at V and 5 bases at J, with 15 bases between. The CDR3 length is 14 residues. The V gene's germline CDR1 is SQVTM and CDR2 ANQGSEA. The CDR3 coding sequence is TGCAGCGTTGTACGGGACGTAGCTAACAATGAGCAGTTCTTC. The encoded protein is CSVVRDVANNEQFF.

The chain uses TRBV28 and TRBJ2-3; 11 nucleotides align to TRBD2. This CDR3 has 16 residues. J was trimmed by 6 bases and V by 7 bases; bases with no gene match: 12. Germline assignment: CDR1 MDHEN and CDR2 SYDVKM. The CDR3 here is CASKPLAGGRPDTQYF. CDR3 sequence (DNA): TGTGCCAGCAAACCTCTAGCGGGGGGACGGCCCGATACGCAGTATTTT.

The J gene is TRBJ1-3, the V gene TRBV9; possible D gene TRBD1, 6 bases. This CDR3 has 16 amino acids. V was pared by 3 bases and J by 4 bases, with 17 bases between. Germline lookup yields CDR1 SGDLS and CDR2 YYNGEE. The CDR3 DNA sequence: TGTGCCAGCAGCGCTTGGATGGGGGCGGACGGAAACACCATATATTTT. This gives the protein CASSAWMGADGNTIYF.

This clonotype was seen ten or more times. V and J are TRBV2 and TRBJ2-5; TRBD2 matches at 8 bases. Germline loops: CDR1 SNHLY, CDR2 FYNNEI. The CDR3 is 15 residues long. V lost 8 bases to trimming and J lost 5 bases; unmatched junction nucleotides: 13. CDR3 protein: CASEGRGEGTETQYF. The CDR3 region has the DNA TGTGCCAGCGAAGGGCGGGGGGAAGGTACGGAGACCCAGTACTTC.

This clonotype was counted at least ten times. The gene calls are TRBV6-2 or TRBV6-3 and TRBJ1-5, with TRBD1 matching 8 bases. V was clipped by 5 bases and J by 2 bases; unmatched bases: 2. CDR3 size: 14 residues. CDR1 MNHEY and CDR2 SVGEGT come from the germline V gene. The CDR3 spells CASSATGGNQPQHF. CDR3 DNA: TGTGCCAGCAGTGCGACAGGGGGCAATCAGCCCCAGCATTTT.

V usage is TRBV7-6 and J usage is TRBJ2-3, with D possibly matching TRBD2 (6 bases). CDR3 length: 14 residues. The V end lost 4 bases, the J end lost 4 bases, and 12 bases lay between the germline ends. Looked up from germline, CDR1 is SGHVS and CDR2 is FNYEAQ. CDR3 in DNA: TGTGCCAGCAGCTCCTCGACTAGACCAGATACGCAGTATTTT. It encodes CASSSSTRPDTQYF.

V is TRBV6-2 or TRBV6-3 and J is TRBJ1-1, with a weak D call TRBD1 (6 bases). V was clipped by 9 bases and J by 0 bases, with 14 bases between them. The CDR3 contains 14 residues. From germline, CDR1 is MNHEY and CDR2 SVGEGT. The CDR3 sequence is CASHRALMNTEAFF. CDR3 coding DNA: TGTGCCAGTCACAGGGCTTTAATGAACACTGAAGCTTTCTTT.

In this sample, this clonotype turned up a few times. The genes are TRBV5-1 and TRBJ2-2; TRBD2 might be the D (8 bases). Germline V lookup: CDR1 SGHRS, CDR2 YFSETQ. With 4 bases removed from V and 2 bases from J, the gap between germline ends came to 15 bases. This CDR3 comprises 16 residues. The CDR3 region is CASSLSGTENTGELFF. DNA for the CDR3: TGCGCCAGCAGCCTTAGCGGGACAGAAAACACCGGGGAGCTGTTTTTT.

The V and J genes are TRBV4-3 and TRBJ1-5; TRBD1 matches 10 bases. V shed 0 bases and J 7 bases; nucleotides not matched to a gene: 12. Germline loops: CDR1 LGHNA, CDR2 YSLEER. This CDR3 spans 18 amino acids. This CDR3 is CASSQEAGQGVLGQPQHF. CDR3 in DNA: TGCGCCAGCAGCCAAGAAGCTGGACAGGGGGTACTCGGGCAGCCCCAGCATTTT.

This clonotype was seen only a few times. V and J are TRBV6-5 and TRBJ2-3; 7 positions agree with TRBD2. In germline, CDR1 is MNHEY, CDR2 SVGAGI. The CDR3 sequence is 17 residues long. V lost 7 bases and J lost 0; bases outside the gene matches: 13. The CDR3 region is CASTPGLAVPSTDTQYF. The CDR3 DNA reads TGTGCCAGCACACCGGGGCTAGCGGTACCTAGCACAGATACGCAGTATTTT.

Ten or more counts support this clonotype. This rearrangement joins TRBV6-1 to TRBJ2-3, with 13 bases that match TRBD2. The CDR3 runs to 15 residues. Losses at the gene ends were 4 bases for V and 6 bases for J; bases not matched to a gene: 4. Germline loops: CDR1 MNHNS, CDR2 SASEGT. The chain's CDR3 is CASSATSGGADTQYF. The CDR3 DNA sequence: TGTGCCAGCAGTGCAACTAGCGGGGGGGCGGATACGCAGTATTTT.